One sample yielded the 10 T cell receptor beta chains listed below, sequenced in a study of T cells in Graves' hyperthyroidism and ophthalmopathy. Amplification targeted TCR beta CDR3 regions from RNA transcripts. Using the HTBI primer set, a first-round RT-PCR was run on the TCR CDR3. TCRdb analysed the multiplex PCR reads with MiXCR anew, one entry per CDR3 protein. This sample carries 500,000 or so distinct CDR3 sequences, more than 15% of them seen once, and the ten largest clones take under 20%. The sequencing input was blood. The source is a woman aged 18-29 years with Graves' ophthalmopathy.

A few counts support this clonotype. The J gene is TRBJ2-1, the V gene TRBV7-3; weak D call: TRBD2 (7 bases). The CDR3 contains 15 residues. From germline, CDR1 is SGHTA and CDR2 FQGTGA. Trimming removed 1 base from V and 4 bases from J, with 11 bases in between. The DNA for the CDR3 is TGTGCCAGCAGCTTAATCCGGGGGGCGTACAATGAGCAGTTCTTC. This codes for CASSLIRGAYNEQFF.

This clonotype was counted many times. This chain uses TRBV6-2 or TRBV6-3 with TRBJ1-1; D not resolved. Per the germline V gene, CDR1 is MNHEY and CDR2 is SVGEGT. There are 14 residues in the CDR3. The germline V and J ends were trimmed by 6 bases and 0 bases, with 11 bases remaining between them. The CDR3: CASRSRGLNTEAFF. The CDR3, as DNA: TGTGCCAGCAGGAGTAGAGGGTTGAACACTGAAGCTTTCTTT.

CDR3 DNA: TGTGCCAGTACTTCAATAGGGGGGACTGAAGCTTTCTTT. Residues: CASTSIGGTEAFF. The gene calls are TRBV19 and TRBJ1-1, with a tentative D call TRBD1 (6 bases). V lost 7 bases, J lost 5 bases, and 14 bases lay in between. Looked up from germline, CDR1 is LNHDA and CDR2 is SQIVND (reference sequence). This CDR3 is 13 amino acids long.

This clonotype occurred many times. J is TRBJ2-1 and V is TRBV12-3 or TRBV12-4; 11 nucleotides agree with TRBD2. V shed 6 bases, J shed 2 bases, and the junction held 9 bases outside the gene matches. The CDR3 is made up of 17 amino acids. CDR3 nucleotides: TGTGCCAGCAGGGAAAGTAGCGGGAGGGCCCCCTACAATGAGCAGTTCTTC. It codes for CASRESSGRAPYNEQFF.

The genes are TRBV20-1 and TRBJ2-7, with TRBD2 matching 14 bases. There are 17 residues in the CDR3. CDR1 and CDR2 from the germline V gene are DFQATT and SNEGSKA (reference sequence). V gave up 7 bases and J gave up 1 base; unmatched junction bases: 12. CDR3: CSVLPGLAGVRSYEQYF. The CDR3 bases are TGCAGTGTCTTACCGGGACTAGCGGGAGTACGGTCCTACGAGCAGTACTTC.

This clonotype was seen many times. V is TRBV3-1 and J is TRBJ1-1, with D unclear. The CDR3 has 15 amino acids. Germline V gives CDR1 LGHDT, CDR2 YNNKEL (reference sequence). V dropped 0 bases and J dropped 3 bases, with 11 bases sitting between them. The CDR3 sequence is CASSQDANLHTEAFF. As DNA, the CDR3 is TGTGCCAGCAGCCAAGATGCGAATCTGCACACTGAAGCTTTCTTT. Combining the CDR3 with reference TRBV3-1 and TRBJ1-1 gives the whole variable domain DTAVSQTPKYLVTQMGNDKSIKCEQNLGHDTMYWYKQDSKKFLKIMFSYNNKELIINETVPNRFSPKSPDKAHLNLHINSLELGDSAVYFCASSQDANLHTEAFFGQGTRLTVV.

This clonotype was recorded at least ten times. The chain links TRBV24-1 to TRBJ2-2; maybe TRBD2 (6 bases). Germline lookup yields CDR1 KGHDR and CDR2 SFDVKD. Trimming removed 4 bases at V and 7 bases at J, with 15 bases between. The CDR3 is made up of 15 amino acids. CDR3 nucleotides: TGTGCCACCAGTGACCCGGGGACTGCAATCGGGGAGCTGTTTTTT. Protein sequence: CATSDPGTAIGELFF.

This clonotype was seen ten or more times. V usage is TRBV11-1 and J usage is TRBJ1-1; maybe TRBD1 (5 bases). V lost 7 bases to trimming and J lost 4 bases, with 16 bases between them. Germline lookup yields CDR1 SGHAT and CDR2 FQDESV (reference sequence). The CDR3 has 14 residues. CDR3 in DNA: TGTGCCAGCACCCCAGGGCGAATCAGCACTGAAGCTTTCTTT. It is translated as CASTPGRISTEAFF.

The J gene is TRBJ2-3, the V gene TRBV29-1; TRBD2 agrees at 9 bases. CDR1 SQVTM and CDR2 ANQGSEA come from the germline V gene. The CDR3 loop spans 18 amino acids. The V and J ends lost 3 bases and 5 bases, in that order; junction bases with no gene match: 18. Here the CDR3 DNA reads TGCAGCGTTGAGTTGGGGGTTAGCGGGGGAATCGGCGGAGATACGCAGTATTTT. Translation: CSVELGVSGGIGGDTQYF.

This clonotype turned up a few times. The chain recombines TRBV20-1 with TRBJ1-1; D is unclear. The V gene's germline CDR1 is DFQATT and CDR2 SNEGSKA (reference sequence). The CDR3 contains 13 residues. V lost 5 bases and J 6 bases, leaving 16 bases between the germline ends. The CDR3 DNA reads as TGCAGTGCTCCACTCACGGGGTACTCTGAAGCTTTCTTT. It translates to CSAPLTGYSEAFF.